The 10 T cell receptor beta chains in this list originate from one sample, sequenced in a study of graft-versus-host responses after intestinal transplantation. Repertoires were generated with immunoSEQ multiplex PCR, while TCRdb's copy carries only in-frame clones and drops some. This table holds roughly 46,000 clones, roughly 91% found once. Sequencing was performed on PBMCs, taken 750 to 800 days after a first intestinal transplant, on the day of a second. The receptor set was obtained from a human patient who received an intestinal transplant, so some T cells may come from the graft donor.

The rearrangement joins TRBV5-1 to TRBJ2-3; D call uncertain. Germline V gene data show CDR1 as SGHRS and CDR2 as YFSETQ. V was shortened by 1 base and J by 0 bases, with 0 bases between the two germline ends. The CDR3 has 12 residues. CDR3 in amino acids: CASSLSTDTQYF. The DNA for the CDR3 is TGCGCCAGCAGCTTGAGCACAGATACGCAGTATTTT.

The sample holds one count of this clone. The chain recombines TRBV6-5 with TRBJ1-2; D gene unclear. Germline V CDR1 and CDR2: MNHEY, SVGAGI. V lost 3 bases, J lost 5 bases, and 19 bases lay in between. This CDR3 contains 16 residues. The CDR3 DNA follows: TGTGCCAGCAGTTATGGTTATGGGGAAGGGCATTATGGCTACACCTTC. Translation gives CASSYGYGEGHYGYTF.

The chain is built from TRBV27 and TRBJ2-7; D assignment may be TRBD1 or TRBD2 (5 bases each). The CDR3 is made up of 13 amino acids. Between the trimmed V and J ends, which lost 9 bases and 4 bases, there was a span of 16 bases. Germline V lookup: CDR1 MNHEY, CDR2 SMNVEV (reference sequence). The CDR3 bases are TGTGCCAGTCGGGGCGCCGACCGATACGAGCAGTACTTC. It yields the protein CASRGADRYEQYF.

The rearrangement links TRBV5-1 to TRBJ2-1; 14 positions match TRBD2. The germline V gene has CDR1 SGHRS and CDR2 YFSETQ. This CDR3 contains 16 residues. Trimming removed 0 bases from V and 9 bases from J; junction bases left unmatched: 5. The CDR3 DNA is TGCGCCAGCAGCTTGGGGACTAGCGGGAGGTTTGGTGAGCAGTTCTTC. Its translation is CASSLGTSGRFGEQFF. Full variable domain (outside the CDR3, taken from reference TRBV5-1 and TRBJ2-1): KAGVTQTPRYLIKTRGQQVTLSCSPISGHRSVSWYQQTPGQGLQFLFEYFSETQRNKGNFPGRFSGRQFSNSRSEMNVSTLELGDSALYLCASSLGTSGRFGEQFFGPGTRLTVL.

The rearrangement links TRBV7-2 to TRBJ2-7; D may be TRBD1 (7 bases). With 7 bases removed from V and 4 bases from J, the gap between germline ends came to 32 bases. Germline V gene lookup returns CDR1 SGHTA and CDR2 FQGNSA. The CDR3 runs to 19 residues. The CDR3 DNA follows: TGTGCCAGCACCATGGAAGGGGGACCAGGGGGGAGCAGAACTTACGAGCAGTACTTC. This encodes CASTMEGGPGGSRTYEQYF.

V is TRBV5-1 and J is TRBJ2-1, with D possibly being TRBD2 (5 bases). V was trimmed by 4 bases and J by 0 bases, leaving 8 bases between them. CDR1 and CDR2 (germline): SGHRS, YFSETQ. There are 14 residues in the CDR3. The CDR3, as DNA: TGCGCCAGCAGCCAGCGGAGCTCCTACAATGAGCAGTTCTTC. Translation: CASSQRSSYNEQFF.

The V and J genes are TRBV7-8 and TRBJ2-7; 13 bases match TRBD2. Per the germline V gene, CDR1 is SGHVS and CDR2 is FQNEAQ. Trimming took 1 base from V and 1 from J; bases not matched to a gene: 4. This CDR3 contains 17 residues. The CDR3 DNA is TGTGCCAGCAGCTTAGAGACTAGCGGGAGGCCTTCCTACGAGCAGTACTTC. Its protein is CASSLETSGRPSYEQYF.

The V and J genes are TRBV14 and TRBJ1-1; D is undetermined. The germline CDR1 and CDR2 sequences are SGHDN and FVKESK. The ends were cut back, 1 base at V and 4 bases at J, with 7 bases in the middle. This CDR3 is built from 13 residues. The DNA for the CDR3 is TGTGCCAGCAGCCAAGGCAGATTCACTGAAGCTTTCTTT. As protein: CASSQGRFTEAFF.

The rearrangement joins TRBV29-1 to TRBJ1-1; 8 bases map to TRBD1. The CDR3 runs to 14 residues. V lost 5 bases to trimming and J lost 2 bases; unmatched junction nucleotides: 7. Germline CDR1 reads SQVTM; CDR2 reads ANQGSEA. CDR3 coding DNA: TGCAGCGTTCAGGGGGCGCCTTTAAACACTGAAGCTTTCTTT. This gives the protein CSVQGAPLNTEAFF.

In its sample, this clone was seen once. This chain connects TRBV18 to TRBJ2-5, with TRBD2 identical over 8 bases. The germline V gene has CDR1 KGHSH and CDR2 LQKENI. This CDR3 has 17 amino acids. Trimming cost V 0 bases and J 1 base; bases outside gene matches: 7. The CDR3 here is CASSPPDKLAAQETQYF. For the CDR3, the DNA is TGTGCCAGCTCACCACCTGATAAACTAGCGGCCCAAGAGACCCAGTACTTC.